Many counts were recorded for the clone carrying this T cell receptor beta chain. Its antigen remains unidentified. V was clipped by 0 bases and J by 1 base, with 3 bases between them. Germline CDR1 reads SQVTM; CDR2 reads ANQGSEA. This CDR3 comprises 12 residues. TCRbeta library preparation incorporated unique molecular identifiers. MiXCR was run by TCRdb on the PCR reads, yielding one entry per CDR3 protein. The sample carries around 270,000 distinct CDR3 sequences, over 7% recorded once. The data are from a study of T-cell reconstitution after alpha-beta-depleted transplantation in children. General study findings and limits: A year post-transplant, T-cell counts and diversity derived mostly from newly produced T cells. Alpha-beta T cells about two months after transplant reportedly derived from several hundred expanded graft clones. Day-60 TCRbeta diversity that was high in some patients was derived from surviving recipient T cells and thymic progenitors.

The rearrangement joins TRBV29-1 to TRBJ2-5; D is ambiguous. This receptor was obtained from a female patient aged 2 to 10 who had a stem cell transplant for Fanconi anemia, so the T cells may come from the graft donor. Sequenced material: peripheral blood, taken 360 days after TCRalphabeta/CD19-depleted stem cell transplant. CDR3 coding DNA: TGCAGCGTTGAAGATCGCCAAGAGACCCAGTACTTC. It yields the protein CSVEDRQETQYF.